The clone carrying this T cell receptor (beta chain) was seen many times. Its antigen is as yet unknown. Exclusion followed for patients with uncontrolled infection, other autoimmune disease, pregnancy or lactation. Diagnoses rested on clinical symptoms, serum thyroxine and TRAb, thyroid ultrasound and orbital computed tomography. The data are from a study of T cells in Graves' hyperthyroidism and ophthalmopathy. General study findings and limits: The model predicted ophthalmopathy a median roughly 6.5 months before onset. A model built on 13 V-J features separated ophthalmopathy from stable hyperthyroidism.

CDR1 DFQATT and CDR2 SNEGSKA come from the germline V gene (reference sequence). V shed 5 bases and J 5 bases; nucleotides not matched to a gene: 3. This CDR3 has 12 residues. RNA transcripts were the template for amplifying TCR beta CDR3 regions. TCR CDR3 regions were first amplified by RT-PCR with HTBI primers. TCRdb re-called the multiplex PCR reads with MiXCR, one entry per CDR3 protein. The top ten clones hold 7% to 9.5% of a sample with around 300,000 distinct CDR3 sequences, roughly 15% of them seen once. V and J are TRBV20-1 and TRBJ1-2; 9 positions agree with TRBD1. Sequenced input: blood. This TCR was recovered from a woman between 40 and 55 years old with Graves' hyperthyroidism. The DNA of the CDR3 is TGCAGTGCTGGGGACAGGGTTTATGGCTACACCTTC. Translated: CSAGDRVYGYTF.